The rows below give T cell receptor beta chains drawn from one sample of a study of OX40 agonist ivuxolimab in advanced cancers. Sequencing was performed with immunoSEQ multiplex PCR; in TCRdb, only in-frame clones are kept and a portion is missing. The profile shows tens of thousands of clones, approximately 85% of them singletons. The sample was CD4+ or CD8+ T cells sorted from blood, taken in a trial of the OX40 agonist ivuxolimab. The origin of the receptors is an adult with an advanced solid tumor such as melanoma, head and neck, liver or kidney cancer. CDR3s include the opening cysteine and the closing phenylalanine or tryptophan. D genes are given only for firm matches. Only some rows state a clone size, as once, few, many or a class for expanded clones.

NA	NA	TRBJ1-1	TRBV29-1	TGCAGCGTACCCCCGGGACAACCGAACACTGAAGCTTTCTTT	CSVPPGQPNTEAFF
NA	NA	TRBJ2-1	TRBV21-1	TGTGCCAGCAGCAAAGAGGACCGGAGTGAGCAGTTCTTC	CASSKEDRSEQFF
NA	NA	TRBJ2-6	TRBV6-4	TGTGCCAGCAGTGACGTGGGTTCTGGGGCCAACGTCCTGACTTTC	CASSDVGSGANVLTF
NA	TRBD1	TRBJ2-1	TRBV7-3	TGTGCCAGCAGCTTAACTCCGGGACAGGGAGAGTTCTTC	CASSLTPGQGEFF
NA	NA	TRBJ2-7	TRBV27	TGTGCCAGCAGTTATCACGAGGATGGCTACGAGCAGTACTTC	CASSYHEDGYEQYF
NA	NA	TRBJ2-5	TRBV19	TGTGCCAGTTCTGGCGGAGCGGGGACCCAGTACTTC	CASSGGAGTQYF
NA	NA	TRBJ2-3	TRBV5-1	TGCGCCAGCAGCTTGGGACAGGCATTAAGCACAGATACGCAGTATTTT	CASSLGQALSTDTQYF
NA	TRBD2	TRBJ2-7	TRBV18	TGTGCCAGCTCATCCGGACTAGTCCCCGACGAGCAGTACTTC	CASSSGLVPDEQYF
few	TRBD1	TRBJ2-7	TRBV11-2	TGTGCCAGCAGCTTATCCCGAGGACAGGGGACCCCCTACGAGCAGTACTTC	CASSLSRGQGTPYEQYF
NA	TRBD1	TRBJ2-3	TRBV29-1	TGCAGCGTTGAGAGACAGGGGACAGATACGCAGTATTTT	CSVERQGTDTQYF
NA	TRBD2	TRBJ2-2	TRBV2	TGTGCCAGCAGTCACCCCGACAGCGGGGTCGTAGGGGAGCTGTTTTTT	CASSHPDSGVVGELFF
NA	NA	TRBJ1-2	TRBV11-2	TGTGCCAGCAGCTTAGAATGGCAGGGGCCCTATGGCTACACCTTC	CASSLEWQGPYGYTF
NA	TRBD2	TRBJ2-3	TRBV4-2	TGTGCCAGCAGCCAAGGTTATAGCGGGGACACAGATACGCAGTATTTT	CASSQGYSGDTDTQYF
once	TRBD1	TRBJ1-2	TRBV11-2	TGTGCCAGCAGCCCGGCGGGACAGGCCTCATATGGCTACACCTTC	CASSPAGQASYGYTF
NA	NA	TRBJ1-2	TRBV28	TGTGCCAGCAGTTTACTCACGGGACATTTGATGTCTGGCTACACCTTC	CASSLLTGHLMSGYTF
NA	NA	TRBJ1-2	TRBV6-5	TGTGCCAGCAGTCCCCCGGGGCAGTTCTATGGCTACACCTTC	CASSPPGQFYGYTF
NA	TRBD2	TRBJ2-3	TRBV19	TGTGCCAGTATGCGGGGGATTCTCCCAGATACGCAGTATTTT	CASMRGILPDTQYF
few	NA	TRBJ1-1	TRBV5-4	TGTGCCAGCAGTCTCAGGACAGTCACTGAAGCTTTCTTT	CASSLRTVTEAFF
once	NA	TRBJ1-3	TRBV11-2	TGTGCCAGCAGCTTAGTGACTTTTGGAAACACCATATATTTT	CASSLVTFGNTIYF
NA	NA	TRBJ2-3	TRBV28	TGTGCCAGCAGCCTCAGCTCTGCGGGCACAGATACGCAGTATTTT	CASSLSSAGTDTQYF
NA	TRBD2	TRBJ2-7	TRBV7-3	TGTGCCAGCAGCCTGGGGGGGTCGGCCTACGAGCAGTACTTC	CASSLGGSAYEQYF
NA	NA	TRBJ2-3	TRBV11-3	TGTGCCAGCAGCTTAGTAAGCGATCCAGATACGCAGTATTTT	CASSLVSDPDTQYF
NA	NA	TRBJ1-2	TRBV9	TGTGCCAGCAGCGCGTACTATGGCTACACCTTC	CASSAYYGYTF
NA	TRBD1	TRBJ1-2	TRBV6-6	TGTGCCAGCAGTTACCTCCCGGGACAGAGTAACTATGGCTACACCTTC	CASSYLPGQSNYGYTF
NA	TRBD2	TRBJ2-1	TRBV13	TGTGCCAGCAGCTTAACTTCGGGACTAGCGGGAGTCAATGAGCAGTTCTTC	CASSLTSGLAGVNEQFF
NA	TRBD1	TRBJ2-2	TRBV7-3	TGTGCCAGCAGCCCCCGGGGACAGGGAATAACCGGGGAGCTGTTTTTT	CASSPRGQGITGELFF
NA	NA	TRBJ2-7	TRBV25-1	TGTGCCAGCAGTGGGGAGAGTTACGAGCAGTACTTC	CASSGESYEQYF
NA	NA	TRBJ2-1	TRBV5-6	TGTGCCAGCAGCTTGGTTTCCTCAAATGAGCAGTTCTTC	CASSLVSSNEQFF
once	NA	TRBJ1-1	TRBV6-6	TGTGCCAGCAGTTACGGCAGCCCGGGCTTGAACACTGAAGCTTTCTTT	CASSYGSPGLNTEAFF
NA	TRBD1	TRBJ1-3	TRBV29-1	TGCAGCGTTCAACGAGGGACAGCCTCGGGAAACACCATATATTTT	CSVQRGTASGNTIYF
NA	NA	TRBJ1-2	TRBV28	TGTGCCAGCAGTGAAACACCTCCCCGAGAGAGGTATGGCTACACCTTC	CASSETPPRERYGYTF